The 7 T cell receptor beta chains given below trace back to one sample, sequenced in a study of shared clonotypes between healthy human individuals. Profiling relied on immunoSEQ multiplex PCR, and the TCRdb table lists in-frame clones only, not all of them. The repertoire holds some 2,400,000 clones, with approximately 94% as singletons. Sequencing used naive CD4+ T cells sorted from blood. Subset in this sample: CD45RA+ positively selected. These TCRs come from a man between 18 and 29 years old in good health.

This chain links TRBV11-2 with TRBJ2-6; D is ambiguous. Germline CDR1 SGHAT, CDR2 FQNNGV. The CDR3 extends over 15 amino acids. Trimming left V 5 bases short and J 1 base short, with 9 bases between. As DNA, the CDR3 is TGTGCCAGCAGCCGTCAGAGATCTGGGGCCAACGTCCTGACTTTC. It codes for CASSRQRSGANVLTF.

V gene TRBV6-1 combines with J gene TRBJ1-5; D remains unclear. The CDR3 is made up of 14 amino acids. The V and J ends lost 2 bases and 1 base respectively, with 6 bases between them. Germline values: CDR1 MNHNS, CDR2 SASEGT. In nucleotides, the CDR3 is TGTGCCAGCAGTGAAAGCGAAAGCAATCAGCCCCAGCATTTT. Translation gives CASSESESNQPQHF.

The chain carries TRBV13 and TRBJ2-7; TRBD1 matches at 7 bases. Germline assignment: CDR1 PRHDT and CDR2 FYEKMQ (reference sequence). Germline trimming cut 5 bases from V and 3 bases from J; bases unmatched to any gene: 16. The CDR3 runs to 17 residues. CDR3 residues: CASSPGTDATKSYEQYF. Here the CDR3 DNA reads TGTGCCAGCAGCCCAGGGACAGATGCTACGAAAAGCTACGAGCAGTACTTC.

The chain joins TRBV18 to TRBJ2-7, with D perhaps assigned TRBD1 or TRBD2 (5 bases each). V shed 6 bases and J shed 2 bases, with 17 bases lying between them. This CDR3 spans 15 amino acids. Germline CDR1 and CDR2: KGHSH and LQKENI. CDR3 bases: TGTGCCAGCTCGCACTTGAGGGGAACCCCCTACGAGCAGTACTTC. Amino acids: CASSHLRGTPYEQYF.

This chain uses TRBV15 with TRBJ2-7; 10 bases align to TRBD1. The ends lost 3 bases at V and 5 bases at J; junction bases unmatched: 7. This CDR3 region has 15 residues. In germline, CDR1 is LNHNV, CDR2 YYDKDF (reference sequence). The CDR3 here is CATSRGGQGVHEQYF. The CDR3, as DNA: TGTGCCACCAGCAGGGGAGGACAGGGGGTCCACGAGCAGTACTTC.

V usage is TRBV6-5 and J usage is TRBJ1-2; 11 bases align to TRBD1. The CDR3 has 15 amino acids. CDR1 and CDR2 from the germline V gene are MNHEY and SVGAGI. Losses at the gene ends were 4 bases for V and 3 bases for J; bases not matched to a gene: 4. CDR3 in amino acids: CASSSWGQGDYGYTF. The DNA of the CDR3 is TGTGCCAGCAGTTCCTGGGGACAGGGGGACTATGGCTACACCTTC.

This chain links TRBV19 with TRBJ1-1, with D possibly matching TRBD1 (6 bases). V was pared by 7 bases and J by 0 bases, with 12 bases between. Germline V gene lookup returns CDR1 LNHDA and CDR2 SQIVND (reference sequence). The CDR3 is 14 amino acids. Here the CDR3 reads CASNHRDLNTEAFF. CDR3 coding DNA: TGTGCCAGTAATCACAGGGATTTGAACACTGAAGCTTTCTTT.